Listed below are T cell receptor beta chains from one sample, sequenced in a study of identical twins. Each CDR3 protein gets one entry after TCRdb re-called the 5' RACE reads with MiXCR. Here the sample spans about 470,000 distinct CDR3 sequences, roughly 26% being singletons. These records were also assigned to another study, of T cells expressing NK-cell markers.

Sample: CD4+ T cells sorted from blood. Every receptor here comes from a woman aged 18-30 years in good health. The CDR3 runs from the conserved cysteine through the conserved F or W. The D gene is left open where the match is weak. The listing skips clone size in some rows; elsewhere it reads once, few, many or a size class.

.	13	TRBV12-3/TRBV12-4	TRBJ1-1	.	CASTGQAGTEAFF	TGTGCCAGCACTGGCCAAGCAGGCACTGAAGCTTTCTTT
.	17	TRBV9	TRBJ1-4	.	CASSVAPNRSRGEKLFF	TGTGCCAGCAGCGTAGCCCCAAACAGGTCCCGGGGTGAAAAACTGTTTTTT
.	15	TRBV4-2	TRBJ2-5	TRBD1	CASSPLQGRQETQYF	TGTGCCAGCAGCCCACTACAGGGGCGCCAAGAGACCCAGTACTTC
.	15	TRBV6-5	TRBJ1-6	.	CASSYSQGGNSPLHF	TGTGCCAGCAGTTACTCTCAGGGCGGGAATTCACCCCTCCACTTT
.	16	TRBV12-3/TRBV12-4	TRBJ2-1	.	CASTRTSSPVYNEQFF	TGTGCCAGCACGAGAACTAGCAGTCCGGTGTACAATGAGCAGTTCTTC
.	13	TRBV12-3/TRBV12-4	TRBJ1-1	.	CASSYRQRTEAFF	TGTGCCAGCAGTTACAGACAACGCACTGAAGCTTTCTTT
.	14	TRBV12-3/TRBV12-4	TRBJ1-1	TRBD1	CASSWGQGVPEAFF	TGTGCCAGCAGTTGGGGACAGGGGGTCCCTGAAGCTTTCTTT
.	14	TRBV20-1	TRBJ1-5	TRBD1	CSAWSDREAQPQHF	TGCAGTGCTTGGAGCGACAGGGAGGCTCAGCCCCAGCATTTT
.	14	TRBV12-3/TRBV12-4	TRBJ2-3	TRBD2	CASWTSGGQDTQYF	TGTGCCAGCTGGACTAGCGGGGGACAGGATACGCAGTATTTT
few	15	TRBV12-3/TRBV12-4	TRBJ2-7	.	CASSLGRVLRNEQYF	TGTGCCAGCAGTTTAGGTCGCGTCCTCCGGAACGAGCAGTACTTC
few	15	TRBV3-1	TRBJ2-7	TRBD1	CASSPLFDRVYEQYF	TGTGCCAGCAGCCCACTCTTCGACAGGGTTTACGAGCAGTACTTC
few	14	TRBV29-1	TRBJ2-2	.	CSARGTENTGELFF	TGCAGCGCCCGGGGGACAGAGAACACCGGGGAGCTGTTTTTT
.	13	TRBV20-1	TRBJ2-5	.	CSAWAGLQETQYF	TGCAGTGCATGGGCAGGACTCCAAGAGACCCAGTACTTC
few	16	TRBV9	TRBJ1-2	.	CASSVEGTGRDYGYTF	TGTGCCAGCAGCGTAGAGGGAACAGGCAGGGACTATGGCTACACCTTC
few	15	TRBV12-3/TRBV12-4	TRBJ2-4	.	CASSQDRRAKNIQYF	TGTGCCAGCAGCCAAGACAGGAGGGCCAAAAACATTCAGTACTTC
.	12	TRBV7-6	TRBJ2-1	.	CASSLFISDPSF	TGTGCCAGCAGCTTGTTCATTAGCGACCCTTCCTTC
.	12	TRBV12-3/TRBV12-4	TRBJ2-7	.	CASRSRGYEQYF	TGTGCCAGCAGATCCCGGGGATATGAGCAGTACTTC
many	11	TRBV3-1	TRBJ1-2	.	CASARGDGYTF	TGTGCCAGCGCCCGCGGGGATGGCTACACCTTC
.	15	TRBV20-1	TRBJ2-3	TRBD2	CSARESGKGTDTQYF	TGCAGTGCTAGAGAGAGCGGGAAAGGCACAGATACGCAGTATTTT
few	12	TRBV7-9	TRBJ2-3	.	CASSSGEDTQYF	TGTGCCAGCAGCTCGGGGGAAGATACGCAGTATTTT
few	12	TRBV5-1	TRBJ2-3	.	CASKVSTDTQYF	TGCGCCAGCAAGGTTAGCACAGATACGCAGTATTTT
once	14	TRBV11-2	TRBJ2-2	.	CASRQTGTTGELFF	TGTGCCAGCAGACAAACCGGTACTACCGGGGAGCTGTTTTTT
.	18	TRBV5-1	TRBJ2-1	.	CASSLGSWKGSSYNEQFF	TGCGCCAGCAGCTTGGGGTCTTGGAAGGGGAGTTCCTACAATGAGCAGTTCTTC
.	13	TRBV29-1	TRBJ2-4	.	CSSISRVGHIQYF	TGCAGCTCCATCTCCAGGGTCGGACACATTCAGTACTTC
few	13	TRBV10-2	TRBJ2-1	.	CASTPDWGNEQFF	TGCGCCAGCACCCCAGACTGGGGCAATGAGCAGTTCTTC
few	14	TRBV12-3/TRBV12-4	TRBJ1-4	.	CASSLATSNEKLFF	TGTGCCAGCAGTTTAGCGACATCTAATGAAAAACTGTTTTTT
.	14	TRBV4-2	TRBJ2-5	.	CASSPGVVAETQYF	TGTGCCAGCAGTCCCGGGGTGGTCGCAGAGACCCAGTACTTC
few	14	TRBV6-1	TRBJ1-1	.	CASTTGDTNTEAFF	TGTGCCAGCACTACAGGAGATACGAACACTGAAGCTTTCTTT
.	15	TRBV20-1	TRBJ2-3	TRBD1	CSPPPGQPTRDTQYF	TGCAGTCCTCCTCCGGGACAGCCAACCCGGGATACGCAGTATTTT
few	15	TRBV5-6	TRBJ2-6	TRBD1	CASLSGGPGANVLTF	TGTGCCAGCCTCTCAGGGGGCCCTGGGGCCAACGTCCTGACTTTC
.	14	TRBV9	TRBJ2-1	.	CASSVRDRNNEQFF	TGTGCCAGCAGCGTCCGGGACCGAAACAATGAGCAGTTCTTC
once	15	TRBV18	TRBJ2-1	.	CASSPPGANNNEQFF	TGTGCCAGCTCCCCTCCAGGCGCCAACAACAATGAGCAGTTCTTC
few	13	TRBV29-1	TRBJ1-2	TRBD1	CSVVGTGNYGYTF	TGCAGCGTTGTCGGGACAGGGAACTATGGCTACACCTTC
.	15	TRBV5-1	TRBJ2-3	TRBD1	CASSTTGPTADTQYF	TGCGCCAGCAGCACGACAGGGCCAACGGCAGATACGCAGTATTTT
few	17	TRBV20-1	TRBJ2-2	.	CSARGGTGLANTGELFF	TGCAGTGCTAGGGGGGGGACAGGTCTCGCGAACACCGGGGAGCTGTTTTTT
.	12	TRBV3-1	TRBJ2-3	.	CASTGSLDTQYF	TGTGCCAGCACTGGGAGTTTAGATACGCAGTATTTT
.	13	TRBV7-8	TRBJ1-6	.	CASSLVPDSPLHF	TGTGCCAGCAGCTTAGTTCCTGACTCACCCCTCCACTTT
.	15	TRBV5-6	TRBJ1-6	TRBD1	CASSYTRDRNSPLHF	TGTGCCAGCAGCTACACCCGGGACAGAAATTCACCCCTCCACTTT
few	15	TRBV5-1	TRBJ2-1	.	CASSRLGTEYNEQFF	TGCGCCAGCAGCCGTCTCGGGACGGAGTACAATGAGCAGTTCTTC
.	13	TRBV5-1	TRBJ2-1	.	CASSHDPGNEQFF	TGCGCCAGCAGTCACGACCCGGGAAATGAGCAGTTCTTC
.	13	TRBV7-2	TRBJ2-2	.	CASSAPNTGELFF	TGTGCCAGCAGCGCGCCGAACACCGGGGAGCTGTTTTTT
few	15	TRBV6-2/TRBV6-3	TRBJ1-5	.	CASSYGGGGNQPQHF	TGTGCCAGCAGTTACGGAGGGGGGGGCAATCAGCCCCAGCATTTT
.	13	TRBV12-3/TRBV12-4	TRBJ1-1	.	CASSLTGWTAAFF	TGTGCCAGCAGTTTAACAGGGTGGACTGCAGCTTTCTTT
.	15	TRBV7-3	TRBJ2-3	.	CASSSRGVRVDTQYF	TGTGCCAGCAGCTCCCGGGGCGTGCGTGTCGATACGCAGTATTTT